This T cell receptor (beta chain) came from a study of blood T cell repertoires in COVID-19. Overall study context: In each case, the material was cDNA or gDNA derived from T cells, B-cell-depleted T cells, or PBMCs.

This clone was found once. V gave up 8 bases and J gave up 2 bases, with 14 bases separating them. The germline V gene has CDR1 SNHLY and CDR2 FYNNEI. CDR3 length: 14 residues. How the authors handled the data: Amplified reference gene primers provided the basis for estimating nucleated cell counts. TCRdb's copy holds only in-frame clones and misses some; the assay was immunoSEQ multiplex PCR. The V and J calls and clone size come from that table; D and trimming were worked out from the DNA. The sample records fewer than 500,000 clones, roughly 87% being singletons. This sequence originates from a woman aged 18-29 years with acute COVID-19. The source material was PBMCs or T cells enriched from blood (not recorded which). The rearrangement uses TRBV2 and TRBJ2-3; no clear D gene. The CDR3 sequence: CASSTLVTTDTQYF. In DNA form, the CDR3 reads TGTGCCAGCTCTACCCTAGTAACCACAGATACGCAGTATTTT.